A single sample gave rise to the 12 T cell receptor beta chains below, sequenced in a study of blood T cell repertoires in COVID-19. Produced via immunoSEQ multiplex PCR; TCRdb's table is partial and in-frame only. The table shows over 50,000 clones, with around 87% occurring only once. Sequencing was carried out using peripheral blood. The receptor source for this set is a man aged 50 to 60 with active COVID-19.

The gene calls are TRBV5-6 and TRBJ2-2; no reliable D call. CDR1 is SGHDT, CDR2 YYEEEE, per germline. V lost 2 bases, J lost 3 bases, and 11 bases lay in between. The CDR3 contains 15 residues. The CDR3 reads CASSFRQDYTGELFF. The DNA for the CDR3 is TGTGCCAGCAGCTTCAGGCAGGATTACACCGGGGAGCTGTTTTTT.

The CDR3 protein is CASSMVGRGRKNIQYF. CDR3 in DNA: TGTGCCAGTAGTATGGTGGGAAGGGGTCGCAAAAACATTCAGTACTTC. The V call is TRBV19, the J call TRBJ2-4; TRBD1 is a possible D gene (5 bases). Germline CDR1 is LNHDA and CDR2 is SQIVND (reference sequence). The CDR3 has 16 amino acids. Deletions cut 3 bases from V and 3 bases from J, with 15 bases between.

The genes are TRBV10-3 and TRBJ1-1, with TRBD1 matching 7 bases. V dropped 6 bases and J dropped 8; count of bases not matched to a gene: 12. CDR1 is ENHRY and CDR2 is SYGVKD in the germline V gene. This CDR3 comprises 14 residues. This CDR3 is CAISPPTRDSEAFF. In DNA, the CDR3 is TGTGCCATCAGCCCACCGACCCGGGACAGCGAAGCTTTCTTT.

J is TRBJ1-4 and V is TRBV18; 7 nucleotides match TRBD1. This CDR3 is 18 amino acids long. The ends lost 4 bases at V and 0 bases at J; junction bases unmatched: 11. Germline V gene lookup returns CDR1 KGHSH and CDR2 LQKENI. As DNA, the CDR3 is TGTGCCAGCTCACAACAACGGGGACAGAGAGCAACTAATGAAAAACTGTTTTTT. It codes for CASSQQRGQRATNEKLFF.

The chain recombines TRBV4-3 with TRBJ2-4, with D tentatively TRBD1 (6 bases). Trimming shortened V by 3 bases and J by 1 base, and 10 bases separated the two germline ends. Germline CDR1 reads LGHNA; CDR2 reads YSLEER. This CDR3 region has 15 residues. The CDR3 DNA sequence: TGCGCCAGCAGCCAGGAAAGGGGGGCCAAAAACATTCAGTACTTC. As protein: CASSQERGAKNIQYF.

The V and J genes are TRBV14 and TRBJ1-1; no clear D gene. Trimming left V 0 bases short and J 2 bases short, with 13 bases between. This CDR3 region has 16 residues. The germline gives CDR1 SGHDN, CDR2 FVKESK. This CDR3 is CASSQDPSRVNTEAFF. DNA for the CDR3: TGTGCCAGCAGCCAAGATCCTTCCCGGGTAAACACTGAAGCTTTCTTT.

The genes are TRBV28 and TRBJ1-2, with TRBD1 matching 8 bases. The germline V gene has CDR1 MDHEN and CDR2 SYDVKM. Trimming at V came to 9 bases and at J to 5 bases, leaving 14 bases not matched to a gene. CDR3 length: 15 amino acids. CDR3 protein: CASEHGQGSIYGYTF. CDR3 coding DNA: TGTGCCAGTGAACATGGACAGGGCTCTATATATGGCTACACCTTC.

The rearrangement links TRBV9 to TRBJ2-1; D ambiguous. The germline gives CDR1 SGDLS, CDR2 YYNGEE. The CDR3 loop spans 13 amino acids. Deletions cut 3 bases from V and 4 bases from J, with 8 bases between. As DNA, the CDR3 is TGTGCCAGCAGCGGTATTAGTTACAATGAGCAGTTCTTC. This translates into CASSGISYNEQFF.

The chain couples TRBV27 to TRBJ1-1, with TRBD1 as a possible D gene (5 bases). Germline-derived CDR1 and CDR2 are MNHEY and SMNVEV (reference sequence). V gave up 3 bases and J gave up 3 bases, with 8 bases separating them. The CDR3 covers 13 residues. CDR3 in DNA: TGTGCCAGCAGTTTTCGGGGGTACACTGAAGCTTTCTTT. Translating gives CASSFRGYTEAFF.

The genes are TRBV6-2 or TRBV6-3 and TRBJ1-2; TRBD1 matches 11 bases. This CDR3 comprises 16 residues. CDR1 is MNHEY and CDR2 is SVGEGT in the germline V gene. The V gene end was trimmed by 3 bases and the J gene end by 4 bases; junction bases not matched to a gene: 7. CDR3 in amino acids: CASSYLRTGGGYGYTF. As DNA, the CDR3 is TGTGCCAGCAGTTATCTACGGACAGGGGGCGGCTATGGCTACACCTTC.

The chain joins TRBV14 to TRBJ2-2; D is undetermined. From germline, CDR1 is SGHDN and CDR2 FVKESK. Deletions cut 1 base from V and 4 bases from J, with 4 bases between. The CDR3 is 13 amino acids. This chain's CDR3 is CASSQVITGELFF. The CDR3 region has the DNA TGTGCCAGCAGCCAAGTAATCACCGGGGAGCTGTTTTTT.

The chain is built from TRBV6-1 and TRBJ1-1, with D hard to call. V was cut by 3 bases and J by 4 bases, with 15 bases left in between. The CDR3 consists of 15 residues. Germline CDR1 and CDR2: MNHNS and SASEGT. The CDR3 region is CASSDPRGLGTEAFF. In DNA form, the CDR3 reads TGTGCCAGCAGTGACCCCCGAGGGCTGGGCACTGAAGCTTTCTTT.